This T cell receptor beta chain was identified during a study of cytomegalovirus exposure and HLA in healthy donors. General study points: Across HLA loci, a later analysis found differing TCR association rates, with DRB1 most and HLA-C fewest. Accurate prediction of most subjects' HLA-A and HLA-B alleles from TCR beta sequences was reported.

This PCR relied on a set of 60 Vbeta primers and 13 Jbeta primers. Using immunoSEQ multiplex PCR, the repertoire was profiled, and TCRdb retains in-frame clones only, with some absent. Among roughly 230,000 clones listed, 85% to 95% were seen once. Participants comprised healthy donors of bone marrow. Remarks on this clone: Its specificity is unknown.

There are 13 residues in the CDR3. Trimming cost V 1 base and J 4 bases, with 8 bases left between them. Germline V gene data show CDR1 as SGHRS and CDR2 as YFSETQ. This sequence originates from a girl aged 2 to 9 in good health and CMV-seronegative. The chain carries TRBV5-1 and TRBJ1-1; maybe TRBD1 (5 bases). Material for sequencing was PBMCs. CDR3 sequence: CASSLTGPTEAFF. Written as DNA, the CDR3 is TGCGCCAGCAGCTTGACAGGACCCACTGAAGCTTTCTTT.